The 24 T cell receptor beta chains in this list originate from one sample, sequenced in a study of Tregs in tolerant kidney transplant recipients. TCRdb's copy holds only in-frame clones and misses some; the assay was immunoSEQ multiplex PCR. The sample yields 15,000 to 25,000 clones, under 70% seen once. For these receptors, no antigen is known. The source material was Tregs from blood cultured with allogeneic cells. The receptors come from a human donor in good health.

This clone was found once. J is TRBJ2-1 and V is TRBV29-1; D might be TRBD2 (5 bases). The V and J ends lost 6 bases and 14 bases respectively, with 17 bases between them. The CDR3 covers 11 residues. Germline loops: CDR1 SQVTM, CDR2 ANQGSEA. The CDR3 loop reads CSVIPGVIEFF. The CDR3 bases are TGCAGCGTCATCCCCGGGGTCATAGAGTTCTTC.

The CDR3 protein is CASTLLWREGQPQHF. The CDR3 DNA reads TGTGCCAGTACCTTGCTATGGAGGGAGGGTCAGCCCCAGCATTTT. The rearrangement joins TRBV19 to TRBJ1-5; no reliable D call. CDR3 length equals 15 residues. In germline, CDR1 is LNHDA, CDR2 SQIVND (reference sequence). The ends were cut back, 7 bases at V and 6 bases at J, with 19 bases in the middle.

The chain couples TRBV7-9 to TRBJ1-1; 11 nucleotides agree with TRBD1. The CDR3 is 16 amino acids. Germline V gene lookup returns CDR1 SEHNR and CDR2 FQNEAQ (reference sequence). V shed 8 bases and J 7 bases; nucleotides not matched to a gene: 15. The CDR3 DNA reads TGTGCCAGCGGACATACCGGGACAGGGGGGTTAGGTGAAGCTTTCTTT. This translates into CASGHTGTGGLGEAFF.

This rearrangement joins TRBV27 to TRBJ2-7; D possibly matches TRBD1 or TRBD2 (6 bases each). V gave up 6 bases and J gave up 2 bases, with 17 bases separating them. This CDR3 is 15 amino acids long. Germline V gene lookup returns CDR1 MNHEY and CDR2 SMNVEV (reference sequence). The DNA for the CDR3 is TGTGCCAGCAGCCGACGGGAGAGGGGGGCCTACGAGCAGTACTTC. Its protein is CASSRRERGAYEQYF.

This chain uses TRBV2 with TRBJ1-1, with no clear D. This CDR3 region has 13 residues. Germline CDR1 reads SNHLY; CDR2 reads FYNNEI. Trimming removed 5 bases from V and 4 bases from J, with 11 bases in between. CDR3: CASSLRGFTEAFF. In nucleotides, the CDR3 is TGTGCCAGCAGTCTTCGAGGGTTCACTGAAGCTTTCTTT.

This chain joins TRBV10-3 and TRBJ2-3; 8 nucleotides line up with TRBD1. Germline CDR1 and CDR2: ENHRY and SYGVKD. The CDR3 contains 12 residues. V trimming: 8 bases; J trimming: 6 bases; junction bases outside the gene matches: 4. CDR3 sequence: CAIGQGGDTQYF. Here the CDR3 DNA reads TGTGCCATCGGACAGGGCGGGGATACGCAGTATTTT.

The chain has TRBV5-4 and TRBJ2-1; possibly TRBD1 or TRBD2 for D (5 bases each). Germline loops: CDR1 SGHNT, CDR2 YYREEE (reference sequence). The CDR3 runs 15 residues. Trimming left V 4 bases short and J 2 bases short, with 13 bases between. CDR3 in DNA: TGTGCCAGCAGCGTGGTATCGGGGCCCTACAATGAGCAGTTCTTC. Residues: CASSVVSGPYNEQFF.

The CDR3 loop is CASSQDLPSSGGLYEQYF. As DNA, the CDR3 is TGCGCCAGCAGCCAGGACCTCCCTTCTAGCGGGGGGCTTTACGAGCAGTACTTC. This rearrangement joins TRBV4-1 to TRBJ2-7; TRBD2 matches 11 bases. This CDR3 contains 18 residues. J was trimmed by 4 bases and V by 3 bases; bases with no gene match: 14. Germline V lookup: CDR1 MGHRA, CDR2 YSYEKL.

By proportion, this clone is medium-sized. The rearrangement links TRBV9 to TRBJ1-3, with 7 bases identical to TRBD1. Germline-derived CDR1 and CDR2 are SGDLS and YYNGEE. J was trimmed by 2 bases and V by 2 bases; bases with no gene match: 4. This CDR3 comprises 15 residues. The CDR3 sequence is CASSVATGPGNTIYF. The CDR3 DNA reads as TGTGCCAGCAGCGTGGCGACAGGGCCTGGAAACACCATATATTTT.

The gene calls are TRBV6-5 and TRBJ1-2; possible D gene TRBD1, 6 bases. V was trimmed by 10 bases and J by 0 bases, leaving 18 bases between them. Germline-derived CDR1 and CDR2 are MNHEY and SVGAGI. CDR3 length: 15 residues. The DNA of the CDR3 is TGTGCCACCCGAGGGGCGGACAGAACTAACTATGGCTACACCTTC. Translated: CATRGADRTNYGYTF.

The CDR3 sequence is CASSRTTQNQPQHF. The CDR3 bases are TGCGCCAGCAGCCGTACAACGCAGAATCAGCCCCAGCATTTT. J is TRBJ1-5 and V is TRBV4-1; D is unclear. The germline V and J ends were trimmed by 4 bases and 4 bases, with 11 bases remaining between them. The CDR3 sequence is 14 residues long. CDR1 and CDR2 (germline): MGHRA, YSYEKL.

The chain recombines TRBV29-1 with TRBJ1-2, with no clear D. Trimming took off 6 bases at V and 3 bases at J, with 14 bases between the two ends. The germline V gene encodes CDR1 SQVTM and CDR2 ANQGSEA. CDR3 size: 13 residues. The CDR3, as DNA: TGCAGCGTCACGGGCGGGGAGGACTATGGCTACACCTTC. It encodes CSVTGGEDYGYTF.

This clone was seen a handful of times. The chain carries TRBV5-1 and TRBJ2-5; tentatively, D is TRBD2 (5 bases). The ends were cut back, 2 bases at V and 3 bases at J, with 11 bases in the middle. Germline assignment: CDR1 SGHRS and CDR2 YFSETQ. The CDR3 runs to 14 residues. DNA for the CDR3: TGCGCCAGCAGCTTATTAGCGTCAGAAGAGACCCAGTACTTC. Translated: CASSLLASEETQYF.

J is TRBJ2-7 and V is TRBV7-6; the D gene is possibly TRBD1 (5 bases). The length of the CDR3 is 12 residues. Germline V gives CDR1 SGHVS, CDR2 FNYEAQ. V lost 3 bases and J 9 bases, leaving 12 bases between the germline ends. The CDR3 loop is CASSLHGASQYF. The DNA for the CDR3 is TGTGCCAGCAGCTTGCATGGGGCTTCGCAGTACTTC.

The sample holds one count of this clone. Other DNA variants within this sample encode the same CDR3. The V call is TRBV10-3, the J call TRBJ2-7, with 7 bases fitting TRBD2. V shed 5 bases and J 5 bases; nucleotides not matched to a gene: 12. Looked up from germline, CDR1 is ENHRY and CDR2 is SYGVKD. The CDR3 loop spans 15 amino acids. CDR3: CAISLLAASRDEQYF. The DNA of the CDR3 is TGTGCCATCAGTTTGCTAGCGGCCAGTCGTGACGAGCAGTACTTC.

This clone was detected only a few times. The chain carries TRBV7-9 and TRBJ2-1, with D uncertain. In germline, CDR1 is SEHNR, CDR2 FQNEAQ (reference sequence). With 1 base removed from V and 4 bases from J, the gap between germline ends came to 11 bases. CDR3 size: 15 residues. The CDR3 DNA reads TGTGCCAGCAGCTTAGAAGGCAGAAAGTACAATGAGCAGTTCTTC. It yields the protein CASSLEGRKYNEQFF.

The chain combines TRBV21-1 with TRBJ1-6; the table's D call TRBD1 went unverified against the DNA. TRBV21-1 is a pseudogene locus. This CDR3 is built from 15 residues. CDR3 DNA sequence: TGTGCCAGCAAACCGGGACAGGGGGCGAGTTCACCCCTCCACTTT. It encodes CASKPGQGASSPLHF.

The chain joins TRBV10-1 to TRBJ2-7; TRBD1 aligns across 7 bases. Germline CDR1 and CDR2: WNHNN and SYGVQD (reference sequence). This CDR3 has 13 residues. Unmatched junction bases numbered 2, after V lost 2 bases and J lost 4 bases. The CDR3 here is CASSEAGGYEQYF. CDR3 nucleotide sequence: TGCGCCAGCAGTGAGGCAGGGGGATACGAGCAGTACTTC.

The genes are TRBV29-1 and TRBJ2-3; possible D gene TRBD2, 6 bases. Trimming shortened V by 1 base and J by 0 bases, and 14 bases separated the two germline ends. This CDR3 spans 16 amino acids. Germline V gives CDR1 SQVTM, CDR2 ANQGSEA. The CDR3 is CSVEGGVGVSTDTQYF. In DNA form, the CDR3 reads TGCAGCGTTGAAGGGGGGGTAGGGGTCAGCACAGATACGCAGTATTTT.

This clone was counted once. In DNA, the CDR3 is TGTGCCAGCAGCTTGCCCGCTAACACTGAAGCTTTCTTT. It yields the protein CASSLPANTEAFF. The chain recombines TRBV5-6 with TRBJ1-1, with D hard to call. The V gene lost 1 base and the J gene lost 2 bases, with 6 bases spanning the gap. The CDR3 is 13 amino acids. Germline CDR1 and CDR2: SGHDT and YYEEEE.

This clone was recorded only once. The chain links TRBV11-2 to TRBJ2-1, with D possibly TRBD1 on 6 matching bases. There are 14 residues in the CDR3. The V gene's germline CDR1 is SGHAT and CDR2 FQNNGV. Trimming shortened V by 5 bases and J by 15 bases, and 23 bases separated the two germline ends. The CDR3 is CASSPPRDTLPPFF. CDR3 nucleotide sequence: TGTGCCAGCAGCCCTCCCCGGGACACCCTTCCGCCGTTCTTC.

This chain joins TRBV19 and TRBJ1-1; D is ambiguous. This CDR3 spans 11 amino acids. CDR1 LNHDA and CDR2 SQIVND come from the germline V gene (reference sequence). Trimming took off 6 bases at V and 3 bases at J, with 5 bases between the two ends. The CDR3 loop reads CASRVDTEAFF. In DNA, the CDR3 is TGTGCCAGTAGAGTGGACACTGAAGCTTTCTTT. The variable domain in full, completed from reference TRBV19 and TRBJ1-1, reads DGGITQSPKYLFRKEGQNVTLSCEQNLNHDAMYWYRQDPGQGLRLIYYSQIVNDFQKGDIAEGYSVSREKKESFPLTVTSAQKNPTAFYLCASRVDTEAFFGQGTRLTVV.

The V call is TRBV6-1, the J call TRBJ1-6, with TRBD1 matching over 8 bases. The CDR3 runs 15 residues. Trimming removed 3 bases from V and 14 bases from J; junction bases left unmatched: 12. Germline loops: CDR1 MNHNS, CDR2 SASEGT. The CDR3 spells CASSDGQGPGGSLHF. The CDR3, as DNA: TGTGCCAGCAGTGATGGACAGGGCCCAGGGGGGTCCCTCCACTTT.

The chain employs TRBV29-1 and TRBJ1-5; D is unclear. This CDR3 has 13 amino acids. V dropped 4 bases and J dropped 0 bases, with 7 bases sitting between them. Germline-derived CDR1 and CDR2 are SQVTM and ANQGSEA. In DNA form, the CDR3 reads TGCAGCGTTGCTGCGGATAGCAATCAGCCCCAGCATTTT. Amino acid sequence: CSVAADSNQPQHF.